The present TCR beta chain was sequenced within a study of OX40 agonist ivuxolimab in advanced cancers. Findings and caveats of the study: The expanded peripheral T cells' antigen specificity was not determined.

Measured with immunoSEQ multiplex PCR; TCRdb has only the in-frame clones, and not every one. The sample yields more than 65,000 clones, about 88% seen once. A note on this clone: The antigen remains undetermined.

This CDR3 comprises 16 residues. Trimming at V came to 6 bases and at J to 7 bases, leaving 13 bases not matched to a gene. The germline gives CDR1 KGHSH, CDR2 LQKENI. The investigators sampled blood at baseline, at cycle 4 day 1, and at cycle 7 day 1. The receptor was isolated from an adult with an advanced solid tumor such as melanoma, head and neck, liver or kidney cancer. This specimen was CD4+ or CD8+ T cells sorted from blood, taken in a trial of the OX40 agonist ivuxolimab. The V call is TRBV18, the J call TRBJ1-5; 9 nucleotides line up with TRBD1. The DNA of the CDR3 is TGTGCCAGCTCCCGCGGGACAGGGAAGTTGGAGCAGCCCCAGCATTTT. Translating it yields CASSRGTGKLEQPQHF.